The subject of this entry is one T cell receptor beta chain. Its antigen is not identified. The data were obtained in a study of cytomegalovirus exposure and HLA in healthy donors. Study observations and caveats: In a later analysis, TCR beta V- and J-gene trimming was associated with a missense DCLRE1C variant.

60 Vbeta and 13 Jbeta primers were used in PCR. This table comes from immunoSEQ multiplex PCR, and its TCRdb copy is limited to in-frame clones, with some not included. The data contain 200,000 to 300,000 clones, roughly 82% of them singletons. Germline values: CDR1 SGDLS, CDR2 YYNGEE. V dropped 1 base and J dropped 1 base, with 15 bases sitting between them. The CDR3 contains 17 residues. This sequence joins TRBV9 and TRBJ1-3; possible D gene TRBD1, 6 bases. Sequencing was done on a sample of PBMCs. The receptor was isolated from a woman between 40 and 50 years old in good health and CMV-seropositive. The CDR3 DNA reads as TGTGCCAGCAGCGTAACCGACAGGTTACAATCTGGAAACACCATATATTTT. Protein sequence: CASSVTDRLQSGNTIYF.